Sequencing of this TCR beta chain was carried out in a study of T cells in Graves' hyperthyroidism and ophthalmopathy. General study findings and limits: Most clonotypes expanded in the thyroid (above 0.001) were also present in blood. Ophthalmopathy, as predicted by the model, came a median about seven months after the prediction.

This clonotype was recorded many times. What it binds is unknown. More than 8 ml fresh peripheral blood yielded the PBMCs. Amplification targeted TCR beta CDR3 regions from RNA transcripts. With the HTBI primer set, the TCR CDR3 went through a first round of RT-PCR. TCRdb itself ran the multiplex PCR reads through MiXCR, one entry per CDR3 protein. This table holds some 490,000 distinct CDR3 sequences, 20% to 25% found once. J was trimmed by 4 bases and V by 3 bases; bases with no gene match: 6. This CDR3 spans 16 amino acids. This sequence was found in a woman in her sixties or seventies with Graves' ophthalmopathy. Sample: blood. The rearrangement links TRBV12-3 or TRBV12-4 to TRBJ2-3, with 11 bases fitting TRBD2. DNA of the CDR3: TGTGCCAGCAGTTTTGGACTAGCGGGCGCACCAGATACGCAGTATTTT. Protein sequence: CASSFGLAGAPDTQYF.